This T cell receptor (beta chain) originates from a study of blood T cell repertoires in COVID-19 (dated by TCRdb to 2019 to 2021). With respect to the entire study: Samples from collaborators originated in the United States, Italy and Spain and spanned both the acute and convalescent phases of COVID-19. The material from the prospective study consisted of cDNA or gDNA derived from T cells, B-cell-depleted T cells, or PBMCs. The dataset comprised deeply sampled blood TCRbeta repertoires from subjects exposed to, actively infected with, or recovered from COVID-19. The repertoires were released in a freely available public database meant as a resource for research on the immune response to SARS-CoV-2. Samples came from the ongoing ImmuneRACE study (first 160 participants) plus 1,254 subjects from 6 global collaborators. A de-identified subject ID, COVID-19 status, age in years and sex were almost always included in the sample metadata. Where available, HLA class I and class II types were obtained from metadata supplied by the sample provider rather than from assay-based typing. The investigation overall reported the following: The amount of clinical and demographic metadata varied by source and participant and was provided uncurated.

A word on this clone: The specificity of this receptor is unknown. Nothing much larger sits one base from this clone, and base qualities are not available. The sample contains more than one DNA sequence encoding this CDR3.

TCRbeta CDR3 regions were amplified from genomic DNA by means of the immunoSEQ Assay, a bias-controlled multiplex PCR. The paper's data handling went like this. Nucleated cell counts per sample were estimated from amplification of reference gene primers within the assay. To quantify the absolute abundance of each unique TCRbeta CDR3 rearrangement, sequence reads were collapsed and filtered. Productive Simpson clonality was computed per sample as the square root of Simpson's diversity index over productive rearrangements. TCRdb holds this immuneACCESS table with in-frame rearrangements only. Some clones are missing; in checked studies, unresolved V genes explain under half, and the rest has no known cause. The V and J calls and clone size were taken over from that table, and D and trimming were inferred from the DNA. The sample includes more than 200,000 clones, with 75% to 90% observed a single time. Together, the top ten hold roughly 8% of the sample.

V and J are truncated by 8 bases and 5 bases respectively, leaving an intervening sequence of 13 bases. Its CDR3 holds 13 amino acids, cysteine through phenylalanine. Of all the DNA, just the CDR3 is kept, 39 bases in frame from base 1. At one collaborating source in Seattle, patients were enrolled during active infection and were followed longitudinally through the course of disease. Collaborating institutions collected whole blood in K2EDTA tubes following their own protocols. Collaborator samples were shipped for TCRbeta analysis as frozen whole blood, isolated PBMCs, or DNA extracted from either sample type.

The V and J segments used are TRBV12-3 or TRBV12-4 and TRBJ1-5; D gene: possibly TRBD1, on 5 matching bases. The sequence was collected from an elderly woman with COVID-19, enrolled during active disease. The specimen was peripheral blood. The CDR3: CASSPGGDQPQHF. DNA sequence: TGTGCCAGCTCCCCTGGGGGGGATCAGCCCCAGCATTTT.